The rows below give T cell receptor beta chains drawn from one sample of a study of monozygotic twins with inflammatory bowel disease. TCRdb reprocessed the 5' RACE reads, keeping one entry per CDR3 protein, no DNA. Its listing shows approximately 400,000 distinct CDR3 sequences. Material: blood. The source is a human donor with ulcerative colitis or Crohn's disease, or a healthy co-twin of an affected twin (not recorded which). CDR3s include the opening cysteine and the closing phenylalanine or tryptophan.

length	V	J	CDR3
11	TRBV2	TRBJ1-1	CASRANTEAFF
14	TRBV7-2	TRBJ2-2	CASSVEVVTGELFF
13	TRBV7-2	TRBJ2-1	CASTRGLHNEQFF
16	TRBV12-5	TRBJ1-2	CASGPRDRVGNYGYTF
14	TRBV5-5	TRBJ1-1	CASSPGGGRSEAFF
13	TRBV7-9	TRBJ2-7	CASRSGGFYEQYF
14	TRBV20-1	TRBJ1-2	CSAREGGRGYGYTF
15	TRBV3-1	TRBJ2-4	CASSQRGTGGNIQYF
19	TRBV15	TRBJ2-1	CATSTQPGTSGSYAVEQFF
16	TRBV5-1	TRBJ1-1	CASSPTPGKHGTEAFF
15	TRBV10-2	TRBJ2-5	CASSQLGGELETQYF
15	TRBV10-3	TRBJ2-3	CAISLAGGRTDTQYF
13	TRBV5-4	TRBJ1-2	CASSVDGSYGYTF
13	TRBV18	TRBJ1-2	CASSPLDRGGYTF
14	TRBV27	TRBJ1-1	CASSLLTGRTEAFF